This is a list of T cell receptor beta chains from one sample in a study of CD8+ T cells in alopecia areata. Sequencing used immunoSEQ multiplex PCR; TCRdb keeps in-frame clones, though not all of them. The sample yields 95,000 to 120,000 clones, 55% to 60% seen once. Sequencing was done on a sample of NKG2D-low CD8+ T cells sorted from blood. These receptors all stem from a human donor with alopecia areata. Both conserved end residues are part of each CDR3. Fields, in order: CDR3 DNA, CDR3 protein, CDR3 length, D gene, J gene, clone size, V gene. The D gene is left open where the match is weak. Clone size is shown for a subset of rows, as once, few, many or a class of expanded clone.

TGTGCCAGCAGTTTATTCCCAGGGGACGATGAGCAGTTCTTC CASSLFPGDDEQFF 14 - TRBJ2-1 - TRBV28
TGTGCCAGCAGCTTATTCGACAGTACTTTTAGCACAGATACGCAGTATTTT CASSLFDSTFSTDTQYF 17 - TRBJ2-3 - TRBV11-3
TGCGCCAGCAGCTTGGGAGGGACACCAAGGAATGGCTACACCTTC CASSLGGTPRNGYTF 15 - TRBJ1-2 - TRBV5-1
TGTGCCAGCAGCTTCGGGACAGGGGACGAGCAGTACTTC CASSFGTGDEQYF 13 TRBD1 TRBJ2-7 - TRBV7-9
TGTGCCAGCAGCTTTGCGCAGCCGTCGTACAATGAGCAGTTCTTC CASSFAQPSYNEQFF 15 - TRBJ2-1 few TRBV7-9
TGTGCCAGCAGCGTAGACCACGAGCAGTACTTC CASSVDHEQYF 11 - TRBJ2-7 once TRBV9
TGCGCCAGCAGCCACCCGGGGACAGGGTCCTACGAGCAGTACTTC CASSHPGTGSYEQYF 15 TRBD1 TRBJ2-7 few TRBV5-1
TGTGCCAGCAGCTTGACACAGGATCAAGAGACCCAGTACTTC CASSLTQDQETQYF 14 - TRBJ2-5 - TRBV7-9
TGCGCCAGCAGGCGAGACTCGGCCAACGTCCTGACTTTC CASRRDSANVLTF 13 - TRBJ2-6 - TRBV5-1
TGTGCCAGTATGGCCGGGGGAAACTACGAGCAGTACTTC CASMAGGNYEQYF 13 - TRBJ2-7 - TRBV6-5
TGTGCCAGCAGCGTAGGCCTTGACCTCGAGCAGTACTTC CASSVGLDLEQYF 13 - TRBJ2-7 - TRBV9
TGCGCCAGCAGTGGGGCCTACAATGAGCAGTTCTTC CASSGAYNEQFF 12 - TRBJ2-1 - TRBV5-1
TGTGCCATCAGTGAGTCGACTGAAATGCGTGCTGACGAGCAGTACTTC CAISESTEMRADEQYF 16 - TRBJ2-7 - TRBV10-3
TGCAGCGTTGACGGGAGCTCCTACAATGAGCAGTTCTTC CSVDGSSYNEQFF 13 - TRBJ2-1 few TRBV29-1
TGTGCCAGCAGCGTAGAACGGCGTTCCTTCCCCTACAATGAGCAGTTCTTC CASSVERRSFPYNEQFF 17 - TRBJ2-1 - TRBV9
TGTGCCAGCAGCTACAATGAGCAGTTCTTC CASSYNEQFF 10 - TRBJ2-1 - TRBV6-1
TGTGCCAGCATTGGGACACCCTTAAACATTCAGTACTTC CASIGTPLNIQYF 13 - TRBJ2-4 - TRBV28
TGTGCCAGCAGCCAAGATGGGGGAGGGAGCACAGATACGCAGTATTTT CASSQDGGGSTDTQYF 16 TRBD2 TRBJ2-3 once TRBV4-2
TGCAGCGCCCAAGACAGGGCCGGAAACACCATATATTTT CSAQDRAGNTIYF 13 TRBD1 TRBJ1-3 once TRBV29-1
TGCAGCGTTTTGGCAGGGGGCAAAAATGGCTATGGCTACACCTTC CSVLAGGKNGYGYTF 15 TRBD1 TRBJ1-2 once TRBV29-1
TGTGCCAGCAGTGAATTAGCGGGAGTCGAGACCCAGTACTTC CASSELAGVETQYF 14 TRBD2 TRBJ2-5 once TRBV2
TGTGCCAGCAGGTGGACTAGCGGGACGCAAGAGACCCAGTACTTC CASRWTSGTQETQYF 15 TRBD2 TRBJ2-5 once TRBV2
TGTGCCAGCAGCGTAGAGTTTGAGCAGTTCTTC CASSVEFEQFF 11 - TRBJ2-1 - TRBV9
TGTGCCAGCAGCACCTTTACAGGGTTCAATGAGCAGTTCTTC CASSTFTGFNEQFF 14 - TRBJ2-1 - TRBV11-1
TGTGCCAGCAGCTTAGTGGGTCTTGTAGGGGGGGGAAGCTACAATGAGCAGTTCTTC CASSLVGLVGGGSYNEQFF 19 - TRBJ2-1 - TRBV7-2
TGTGCCAGCAGCGGAGGGGGCTCTGGGGCCAACGTCCTGACTTTC CASSGGGSGANVLTF 15 - TRBJ2-6 - TRBV9
TGTGCCAGCAGTCCGGGACGGATTAACACTGAAGCTTTCTTT CASSPGRINTEAFF 14 - TRBJ1-1 - TRBV2
TGTGCCAGCAGTGACTCCCCGACCTACGAGCAGTACTTC CASSDSPTYEQYF 13 - TRBJ2-7 once TRBV6-1
TGTGCCAGCAGTTTATCGGTAGGGCTTGGAAACACCATATATTTT CASSLSVGLGNTIYF 15 - TRBJ1-3 few TRBV27
TGTGCCAGCCAAAGGGGACTAGCTCGCGAGCAGTACTTC CASQRGLAREQYF 13 TRBD2 TRBJ2-7 - TRBV28
TGTGCCAGCAGTTTTTCAGCGCAAGAGACCCAGTACTTC CASSFSAQETQYF 13 - TRBJ2-5 - TRBV27
TGTGCCAGCAGCTCGCGGGTTCTAGATCTCTCTGGGGCCAACGTCCTGACTTTC CASSSRVLDLSGANVLTF 18 - TRBJ2-6 - TRBV11-2
TGTGCCAGCAGTTTGGGAGCCTGGGACTATGGCTACACCTTC CASSLGAWDYGYTF 14 - TRBJ1-2 many TRBV27
TGTGCCAGCAGTTTATCCCTACAGGACGTTGGCTACACCTTC CASSLSLQDVGYTF 14 - TRBJ1-2 - TRBV27
TGTGCCAGCAGCGTAGGAGGGACTAGCGGGAGGTACTTC CASSVGGTSGRYF 13 TRBD2 TRBJ2-5 - TRBV9
TGTGCCAGCAGCGCAGGGAGTACCGGGGAGCTGTTTTTT CASSAGSTGELFF 13 - TRBJ2-2 once TRBV9
TGTGCCAGCTCACCACCGCGGCGTCCCGGGGCCTACGAGCAGTACTTC CASSPPRRPGAYEQYF 16 - TRBJ2-7 - TRBV18
TGTGCCAGCAGCTTGGCCCCGGGAGGGACCTACGAGCAGTACTTC CASSLAPGGTYEQYF 15 TRBD2 TRBJ2-7 few TRBV5-6
TGTGCCAGCAGCTTAGATCAGGGTGGCCAGCCCCAGCATTTT CASSLDQGGQPQHF 14 - TRBJ1-5 few TRBV11-2
TGCGCCAGCAGCCAAACTAAGGATAGCAATCAGCCCCAGCATTTT CASSQTKDSNQPQHF 15 - TRBJ1-5 - TRBV4-1
TGTGCCAGCAGTGAGGGGGCGATTTACGAGCAGTACTTC CASSEGAIYEQYF 13 TRBD1 TRBJ2-7 few TRBV28
TGTGCCAGCAGTGAGCCCACGACAGCCACCTACGAGCAGTACTTC CASSEPTTATYEQYF 15 - TRBJ2-7 - TRBV28
TGTGCCAGCAGTTGGCGAACTAGCGCCTATTCCTACAATGAGCAGTTCTTC CASSWRTSAYSYNEQFF 17 TRBD2 TRBJ2-1 once TRBV27
TGTGCCAGCAGTAGGACAGGGGCCCGCGAGCAGTACTTC CASSRTGAREQYF 13 TRBD1 TRBJ2-7 - TRBV2
TGTGCCAGCAGTTTAACCGGAGACTACGAGCAGTACTTC CASSLTGDYEQYF 13 - TRBJ2-7 - TRBV27
TGTGCCAGCAGTCATAACAGAGTCATCGCTTTCTTT CASSHNRVIAFF 12 - TRBJ1-1 - TRBV14
TGTGCCACCTCTGGCGGGGGATCCGGCTACAATGAGCAGTTCTTC CATSGGGSGYNEQFF 15 TRBD2 TRBJ2-1 - TRBV5-6
TGTGCCAGCAGTCCGAACGGGGAGCTGTTTTTT CASSPNGELFF 11 - TRBJ2-2 few TRBV28
TGTGCCAGCAGTTTGCAGGGGGCGTACGCCTACGAGCAGTACTTC CASSLQGAYAYEQYF 15 TRBD1 TRBJ2-7 - TRBV27